Listed here are 15 T cell receptor beta chains from one sample, sequenced in a study of T-cell reconstitution after alpha-beta-depleted transplantation in children. TCRbeta library construction was performed incorporating unique molecular identifiers. TCRdb fed the PCR reads into MiXCR, producing one record per CDR3 protein. This table has about 160,000 distinct CDR3 sequences, 8.5% to 14% appearing once. The specimen comprised PBMCs, sampled before TCRalphabeta/CD19-depleted stem cell transplant. These receptors were taken from a boy under 10 years old with acute myeloid leukemia, due to receive a stem cell transplant.

This clonotype was recorded at least ten times. The V gene is TRBV5-1, the J gene TRBJ1-1; D uncertain. The germline V gene has CDR1 SGHRS and CDR2 YFSETQ. The V gene lost 4 bases and the J gene lost 0 bases, with 13 bases spanning the gap. The CDR3 is made up of 15 amino acids. The CDR3 region is CASSPISSMNTEAFF. CDR3 sequence (DNA): TGCGCCAGCAGCCCGATTTCGTCCATGAACACTGAAGCTTTCTTT. The full variable domain, rest sourced from reference TRBV5-1 and TRBJ1-1, is KAGVTQTPRYLIKTRGQQVTLSCSPISGHRSVSWYQQTPGQGLQFLFEYFSETQRNKGNFPGRFSGRQFSNSRSEMNVSTLELGDSALYLCASSPISSMNTEAFFGQGTRLTVV.

This clonotype has ten or more counts. The J gene is TRBJ1-1, the V gene TRBV7-2; D is uncertain. The CDR3 covers 14 residues. CDR1 and CDR2 from the germline V gene are SGHTA and FQGNSA. Trimming cost V 2 bases and J 1 base, with 8 bases left between them. The CDR3 protein is CASSLNGWNTEAFF. In DNA, the CDR3 is TGTGCCAGCAGCTTAAACGGATGGAACACTGAAGCTTTCTTT.

This clonotype was detected only once. Relative to the germline gene, one junction end is altered; a read error may explain this. The rearrangement uses TRBV28 and TRBJ2-7; no clear D. Germline loops: CDR1 MDHEN, CDR2 SYDVKM. CDR3 length equals 14 residues. The CDR3: CASSFPGSSDEQYF. In DNA, the CDR3 is TGTGCCAGCAGTTTTCCGGGTAGCTCCGACGAGCAGTACTTC.

The sample holds many counts of this clonotype. The chain joins TRBV28 to TRBJ1-4, with D maybe TRBD1 (6 bases). Per the germline V gene, CDR1 is MDHEN and CDR2 is SYDVKM. V lost 6 bases and J lost 7, with 15 bases in between. This CDR3 spans 14 amino acids. This CDR3 is CASSPGQTFEKLFF. CDR3 bases: TGTGCCAGCAGCCCAGGACAGACCTTTGAAAAACTGTTTTTT.

This clonotype was found a few times. This may be a read error: a much more frequent sequence differs by one nucleotide. This chain joins TRBV9 and TRBJ1-2, with a possible D match to TRBD1 (5 bases). This CDR3 is 15 amino acids long. Germline V gene lookup returns CDR1 SGDLS and CDR2 YYNGEE. CDR3 nucleotide sequence: TGTGCCAGCAGCGGGGGGGACGGACACCGCTATGGCGACACCTTC. Amino acid sequence: CASSGGDGHRYGDTF.

This clonotype was observed many times. This chain connects TRBV5-1 to TRBJ2-7, with 8 bases aligning to TRBD1. Germline values: CDR1 SGHRS, CDR2 YFSETQ. Trimming removed 2 bases from V and 7 bases from J; junction bases left unmatched: 11. The CDR3 sequence is 15 residues long. The chain's CDR3 is CASSFSMQGAEEQYF. For the CDR3, the DNA is TGCGCCAGCAGCTTCTCCATGCAGGGGGCTGAGGAGCAGTACTTC.

Ten or more counts support this clonotype. The chain couples TRBV4-1 to TRBJ2-5, with a weak D call TRBD2 (6 bases). Germline V gene lookup returns CDR1 MGHRA and CDR2 YSYEKL. With 0 bases removed from V and 1 base from J, the gap between germline ends came to 9 bases. The CDR3 consists of 15 residues. This chain's CDR3 is CASSQDGGIQETQYF. CDR3 nucleotides: TGCGCCAGCAGCCAAGATGGGGGGATCCAAGAGACCCAGTACTTC.

This clonotype was seen repeatedly, ten times or more. The chain employs TRBV12-3 or TRBV12-4 and TRBJ2-7, with D possibly being TRBD1 or TRBD2 (5 bases each). The CDR3 extends over 13 amino acids. V was shortened by 3 bases and J by 2 bases, with 8 bases between the two germline ends. The CDR3 spells CASSFGAPYEQYF. The CDR3 bases are TGTGCCAGCAGTTTCGGGGCACCCTACGAGCAGTACTTC.

This clonotype was seen many times. The CDR3 sequence is CAITPRFGETQYF. The DNA of the CDR3 is TGTGCCATCACCCCGCGGTTTGGGGAGACCCAGTACTTC. V and J are TRBV10-3 and TRBJ2-5; D ambiguous. This CDR3 has 13 amino acids. The V gene lost 7 bases and the J gene lost 5 bases, with 14 bases spanning the gap. CDR1 is ENHRY and CDR2 is SYGVKD in the germline V gene.

The chain couples TRBV5-4 to TRBJ2-1; the match to TRBD1 covers 7 bases. The V gene's germline CDR1 is SGHNT and CDR2 YYREEE (reference sequence). V was pared by 0 bases and J by 7 bases, with 7 bases of the junction left unmatched. This CDR3 has 15 amino acids. CDR3 coding DNA: TGTGCCAGCAGCTTGGCCTGGGCAGGGGGTAATGAGCAGTTCTTC. It specifies CASSLAWAGGNEQFF.

This clonotype showed up many times. The genes are TRBV5-1 and TRBJ1-3, with 12 bases that match TRBD1. Germline V gene sequence: CDR1 SGHRS, CDR2 YFSETQ. This CDR3 contains 17 residues. Losses at the gene ends were 4 bases for V and 1 base for J; bases not matched to a gene: 6. The CDR3 coding sequence is TGCGCCAGCAGCACCCGGGGACAGGGGGCTTCTGGAAACACCATATATTTT. Translation gives CASSTRGQGASGNTIYF.

This clonotype showed up many times. The chain couples TRBV5-1 to TRBJ2-7, with D possibly being TRBD2 (6 bases). CDR1 is SGHRS and CDR2 is YFSETQ in the germline V gene. V was shortened by 5 bases and J by 3 bases, with 15 bases between the two germline ends. CDR3 length: 14 residues. CDR3 amino acids: CASRDQLADYEQYF. DNA for the CDR3: TGCGCCAGCAGGGACCAACTAGCCGACTACGAGCAGTACTTC. The full variable domain, its missing parts supplied by reference TRBV5-1 and TRBJ2-7, is KAGVTQTPRYLIKTRGQQVTLSCSPISGHRSVSWYQQTPGQGLQFLFEYFSETQRNKGNFPGRFSGRQFSNSRSEMNVSTLELGDSALYLCASRDQLADYEQYFGPGTRLTVT.

In regard to this clonotype: Just one base apart from a much larger clone, this may be a read error. The chain employs TRBV6-1 and TRBJ1-1; D perhaps matches TRBD1 (5 bases). Trimming removed 7 bases at V and 4 bases at J, with 22 bases between. CDR1 and CDR2 (germline): MNHNS, SASEGT. The CDR3 has 16 residues. CDR3 sequence: CASNRDSPINGTEAFF. CDR3 coding DNA: TGTGCCAGCAACCGAGACAGCCCGATTAATGGCACTGAAGCTTTCTTT.

The V and J genes are TRBV12-2 and TRBJ1-2. TRBV12-2 is flagged as a pseudogene. CDR3 length equals 14 residues. The CDR3, as DNA: TGTGCAAGTCGCTTAGGTCGGACGGCCTATGGCTACACCTTC. This sequence encodes CASRLGRTAYGYTF.

In this sample, this clonotype turned up many times. The chain uses TRBV28 and TRBJ2-1; 11 bases fit TRBD2. CDR1 is MDHEN, CDR2 SYDVKM, per germline. This CDR3 spans 18 amino acids. V shed 6 bases and J 8 bases; nucleotides not matched to a gene: 18. For the CDR3, the DNA is TGTGCCAGCAGCCCCGACCGACTAGCGGGAACCTCCTTTGATGAGCAGTTCTTC. Encoded protein: CASSPDRLAGTSFDEQFF.